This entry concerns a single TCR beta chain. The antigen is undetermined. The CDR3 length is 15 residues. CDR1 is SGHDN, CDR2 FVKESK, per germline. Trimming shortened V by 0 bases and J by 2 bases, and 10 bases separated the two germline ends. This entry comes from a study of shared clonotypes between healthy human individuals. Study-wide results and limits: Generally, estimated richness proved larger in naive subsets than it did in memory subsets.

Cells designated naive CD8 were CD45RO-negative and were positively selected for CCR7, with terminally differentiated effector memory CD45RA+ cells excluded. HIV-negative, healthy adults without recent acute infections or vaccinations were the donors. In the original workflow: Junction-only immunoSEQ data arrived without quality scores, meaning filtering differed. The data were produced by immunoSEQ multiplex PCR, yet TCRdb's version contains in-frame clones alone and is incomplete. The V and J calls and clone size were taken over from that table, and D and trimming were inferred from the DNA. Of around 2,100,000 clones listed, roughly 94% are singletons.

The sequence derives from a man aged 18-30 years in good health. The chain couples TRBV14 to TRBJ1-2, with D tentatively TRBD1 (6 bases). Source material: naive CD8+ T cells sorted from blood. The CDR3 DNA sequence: TGTGCCAGCAGCCAAGAGGGGACAACCAACTATGGCTACACCTTC. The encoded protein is CASSQEGTTNYGYTF.